This note documents a single T cell receptor beta chain sequence. Its antigen is currently unknown. Unexposed donor CD4+ T cells date from about 2011-2018, before the COVID-19 pandemic. The cells were cultured for around ten days before CD4+ T cells were isolated. Testing used SARS-CoV-2 S/N and four cold-coronavirus spikes on unexposed-donor CD4+ T cells, cells permitting. Fresh IL-2 medium replaced half the medium on days 3 and 7. This record belongs to a study of CD4 T cells in relation to SARS-CoV-2 and coronaviruses. Looking at the study overall: After around 10 days of antigen culture, PBMC TCR beta CDR3s were sequenced. General study results and limits: Compared with monoreactive clones, crossreactive clones showed significantly weaker SARS-CoV-2 expansion.

The germline V and J ends were trimmed by 0 bases and 1 base, with 10 bases remaining between them. In germline, CDR1 is SGDLS, CDR2 YYNGEE. The CDR3 runs 16 residues. Clones were read by immunoSEQ multiplex PCR, and TCRdb kept only the in-frame ones, dropping some. The table records 28,000 or so clones, about 70% of them present only once. The sample comprised CD4+ T cells from PBMCs, cultured in vitro. V usage is TRBV9 and J usage is TRBJ2-2; D is unresolved. This clonotype was obtained from a human donor in good health. The DNA for the CDR3 is TGTGCCAGCAGCGTAGGCTTAGTAGGGAACACCGGGGAGCTGTTTTTT. Protein sequence: CASSVGLVGNTGELFF.